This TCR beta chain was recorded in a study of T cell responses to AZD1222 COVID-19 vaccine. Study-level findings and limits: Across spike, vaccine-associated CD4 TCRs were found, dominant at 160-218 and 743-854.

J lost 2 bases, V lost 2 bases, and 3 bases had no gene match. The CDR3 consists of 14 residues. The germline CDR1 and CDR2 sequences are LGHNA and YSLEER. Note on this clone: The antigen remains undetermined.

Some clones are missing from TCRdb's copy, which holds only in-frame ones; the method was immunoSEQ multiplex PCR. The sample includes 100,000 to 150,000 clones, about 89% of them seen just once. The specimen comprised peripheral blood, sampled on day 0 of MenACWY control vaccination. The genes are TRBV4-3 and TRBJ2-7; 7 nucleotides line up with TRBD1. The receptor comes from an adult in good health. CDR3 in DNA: TGCGCCAGCAGCCAAACCGGGACAGCCTACGAGCAGTACTTC. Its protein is CASSQTGTAYEQYF.